Sequencing of this TCR beta chain was carried out in a study of vaccination effects on CD4 cells after COVID-19. TCRdb's copy holds only in-frame clones and misses some; the assay was immunoSEQ multiplex PCR. The top ten hold 15% to 20% of the sample, which has about 14,000 clones, over 70% seen once. Germline loops: CDR1 MNHNS, CDR2 SASEGT. The trim removed 1 base at V and 10 bases at J, leaving 14 bases unmatched. CDR3 size: 17 residues. Remarks on this clone: The antigen is undetermined.

CD4+ T cells specific for antigen were expanded with viral peptide pools by the ViraFEST assay before sequencing. Subsequent to a culture period of about nine days, CD4+ T cells were isolated. The person had a PCR-confirmed SARS-CoV-2 infection during March to December 2020. Everyone in the study got two shots of either the BNT162b2 or mRNA-1273 vaccine. The source of this sequence is a human donor who had a prior SARS-CoV-2 infection. J is TRBJ2-5 and V is TRBV6-1, with 11 bases that match TRBD2. Sample: CD4+ T cells from PBMCs cultured with SARS-CoV-2 spike peptides, taken after COVID-19 vaccination. Here the CDR3 reads CASSEGLAGGPQSSQYF. The CDR3 nucleotides are TGTGCCAGCAGTGAAGGTCTAGCGGGAGGCCCCCAGAGCAGCCAGTACTTC.